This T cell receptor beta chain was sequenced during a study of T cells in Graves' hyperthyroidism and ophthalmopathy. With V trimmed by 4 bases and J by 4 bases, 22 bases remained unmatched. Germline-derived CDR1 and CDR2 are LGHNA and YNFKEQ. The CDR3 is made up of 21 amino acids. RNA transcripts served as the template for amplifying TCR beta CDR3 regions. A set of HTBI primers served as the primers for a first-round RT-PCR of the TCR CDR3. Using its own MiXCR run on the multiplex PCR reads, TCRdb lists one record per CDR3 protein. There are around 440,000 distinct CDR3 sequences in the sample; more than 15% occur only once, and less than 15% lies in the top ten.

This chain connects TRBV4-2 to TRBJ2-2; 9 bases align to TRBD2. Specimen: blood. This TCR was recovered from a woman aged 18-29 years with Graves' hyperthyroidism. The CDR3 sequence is CASSPNLGRGGLIESTGELFF. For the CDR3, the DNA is TGTGCCAGCAGCCCCAACCTGGGGCGGGGGGGCCTAATAGAGAGCACCGGGGAGCTGTTTTTT.